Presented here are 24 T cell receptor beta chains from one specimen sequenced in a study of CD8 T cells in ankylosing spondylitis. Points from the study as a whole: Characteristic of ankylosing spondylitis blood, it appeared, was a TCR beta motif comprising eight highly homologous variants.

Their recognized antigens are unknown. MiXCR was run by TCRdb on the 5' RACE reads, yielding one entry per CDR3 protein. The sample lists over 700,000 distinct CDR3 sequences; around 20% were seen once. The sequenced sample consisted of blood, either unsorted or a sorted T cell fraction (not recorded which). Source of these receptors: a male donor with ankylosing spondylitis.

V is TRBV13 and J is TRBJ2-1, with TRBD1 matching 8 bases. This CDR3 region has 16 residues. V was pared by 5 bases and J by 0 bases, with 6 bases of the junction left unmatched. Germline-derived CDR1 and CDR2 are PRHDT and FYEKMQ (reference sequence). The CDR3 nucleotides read TGTGCCAGCAGCGGGCGGACAGGGCTCTCCTACAATGAGCAGTTCTTC. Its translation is CASSGRTGLSYNEQFF.

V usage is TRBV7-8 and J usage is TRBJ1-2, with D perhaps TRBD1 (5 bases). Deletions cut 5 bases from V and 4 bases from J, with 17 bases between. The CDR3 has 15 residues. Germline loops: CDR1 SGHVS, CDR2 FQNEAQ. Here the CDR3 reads CASSPVREMAYGYTF. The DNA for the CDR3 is TGTGCCAGCAGCCCCGTCAGGGAAATGGCCTATGGCTACACCTTC.

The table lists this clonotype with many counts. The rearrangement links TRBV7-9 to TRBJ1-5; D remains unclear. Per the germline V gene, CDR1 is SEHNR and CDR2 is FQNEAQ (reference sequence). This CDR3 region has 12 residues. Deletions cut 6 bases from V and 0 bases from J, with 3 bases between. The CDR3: CASSYSNQPQHF. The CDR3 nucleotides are TGTGCCAGCAGTTATAGCAATCAGCCCCAGCATTTT. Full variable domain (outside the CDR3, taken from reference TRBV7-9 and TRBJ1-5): DTGVSQNPRHKITKRGQNVTFRCDPISEHNRLYWYRQTLGQGPEFLTYFQNEAQLEKSRLLSDRFSAERPKGSFSTLEIQRTEQGDSAMYLCASSYSNQPQHFGDGTRLSIL.

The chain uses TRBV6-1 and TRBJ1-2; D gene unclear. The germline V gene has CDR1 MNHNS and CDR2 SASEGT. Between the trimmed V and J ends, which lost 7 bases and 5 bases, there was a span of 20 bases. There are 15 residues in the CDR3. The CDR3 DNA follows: TGTGCCAGCACCCCCGGGAGAGCTGGTAGTTATGGCTACACCTTC. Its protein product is CASTPGRAGSYGYTF.

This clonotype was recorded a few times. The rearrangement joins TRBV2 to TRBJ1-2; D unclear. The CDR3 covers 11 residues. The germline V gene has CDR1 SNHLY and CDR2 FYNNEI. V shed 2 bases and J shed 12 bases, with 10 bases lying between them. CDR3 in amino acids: CASSESVLNTF. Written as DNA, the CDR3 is TGTGCCAGCAGTGAATCGGTGTTAAACACCTTC.

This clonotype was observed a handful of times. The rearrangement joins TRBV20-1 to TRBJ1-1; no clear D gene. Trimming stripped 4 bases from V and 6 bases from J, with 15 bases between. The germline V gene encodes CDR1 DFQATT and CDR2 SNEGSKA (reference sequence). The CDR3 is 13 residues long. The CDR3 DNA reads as TGCAGTGCTATACCGCTAGGGATACCTGAAGCTTTCTTT. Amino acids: CSAIPLGIPEAFF.

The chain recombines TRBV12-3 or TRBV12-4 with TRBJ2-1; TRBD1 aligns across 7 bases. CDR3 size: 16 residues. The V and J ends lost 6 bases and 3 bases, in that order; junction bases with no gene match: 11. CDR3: CASRGVRGGYYNEQFF. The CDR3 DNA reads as TGTGCCAGCAGAGGAGTTCGAGGGGGCTACTACAATGAGCAGTTCTTC.

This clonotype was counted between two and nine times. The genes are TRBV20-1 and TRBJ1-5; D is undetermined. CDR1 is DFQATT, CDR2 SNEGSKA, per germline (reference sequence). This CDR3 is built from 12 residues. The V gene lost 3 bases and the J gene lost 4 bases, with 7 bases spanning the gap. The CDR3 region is CSARRKNQPQHF. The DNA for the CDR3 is TGCAGTGCTAGGCGAAAGAATCAGCCCCAGCATTTT.

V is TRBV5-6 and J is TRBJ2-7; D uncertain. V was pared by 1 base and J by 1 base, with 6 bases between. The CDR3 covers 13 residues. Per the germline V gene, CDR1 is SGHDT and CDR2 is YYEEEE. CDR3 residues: CASSLWQSYEQYF. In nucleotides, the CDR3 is TGTGCCAGCAGCTTGTGGCAGTCCTACGAGCAGTACTTC. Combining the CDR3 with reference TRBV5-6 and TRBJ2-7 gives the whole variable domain DAGVTQSPTHLIKTRGQQVTLRCSPKSGHDTVSWYQQALGQGPQFIFQYYEEEERQRGNFPDRFSGHQFPNYSSELNVNALLLGDSALYLCASSLWQSYEQYFGPGTRLTVT.

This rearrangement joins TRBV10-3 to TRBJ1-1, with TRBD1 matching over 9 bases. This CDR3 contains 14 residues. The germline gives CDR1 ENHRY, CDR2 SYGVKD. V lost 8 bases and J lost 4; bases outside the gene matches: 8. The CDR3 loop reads CAIRPGQGLTEAFF. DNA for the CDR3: TGTGCCATCCGCCCCGGACAGGGGCTCACTGAAGCTTTCTTT.

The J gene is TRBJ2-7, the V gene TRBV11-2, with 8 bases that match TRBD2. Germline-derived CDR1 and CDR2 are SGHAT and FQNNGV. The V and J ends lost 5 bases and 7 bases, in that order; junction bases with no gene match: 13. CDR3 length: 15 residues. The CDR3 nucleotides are TGTGCCAGCAGCGTACGGGAGGGTACTCCCTGGGAGCAGTACTTC. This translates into CASSVREGTPWEQYF.

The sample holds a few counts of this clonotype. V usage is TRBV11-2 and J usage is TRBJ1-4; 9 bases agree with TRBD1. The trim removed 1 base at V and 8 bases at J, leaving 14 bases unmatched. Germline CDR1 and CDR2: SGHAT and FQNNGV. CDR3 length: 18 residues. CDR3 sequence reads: CASSLVISGTGWREKLFF. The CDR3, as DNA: TGTGCCAGCAGCTTAGTCATCTCCGGGACAGGGTGGAGGGAAAAACTGTTTTTT.

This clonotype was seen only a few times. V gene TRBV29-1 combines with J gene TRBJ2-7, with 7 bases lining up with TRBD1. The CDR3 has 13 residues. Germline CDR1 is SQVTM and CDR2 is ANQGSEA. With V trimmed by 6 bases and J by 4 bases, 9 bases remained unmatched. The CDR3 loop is CSVAGTVPYEQYF. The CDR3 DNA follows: TGCAGCGTCGCCGGGACAGTACCATACGAGCAGTACTTC.

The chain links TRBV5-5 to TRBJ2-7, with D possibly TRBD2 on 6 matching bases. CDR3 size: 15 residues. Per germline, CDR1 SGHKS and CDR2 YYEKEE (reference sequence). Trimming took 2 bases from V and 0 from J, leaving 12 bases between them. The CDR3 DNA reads TGTGCCAGCAGCTTTTCGCAGGACTACTCCTACGAGCAGTACTTC. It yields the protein CASSFSQDYSYEQYF.

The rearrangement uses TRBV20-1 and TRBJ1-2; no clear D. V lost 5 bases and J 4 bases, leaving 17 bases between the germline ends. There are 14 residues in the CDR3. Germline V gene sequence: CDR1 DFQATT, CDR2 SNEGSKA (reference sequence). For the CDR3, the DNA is TGCAGTGCTGAGACTACCAAGCCGCGCTATGGCTACACCTTC. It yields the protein CSAETTKPRYGYTF.

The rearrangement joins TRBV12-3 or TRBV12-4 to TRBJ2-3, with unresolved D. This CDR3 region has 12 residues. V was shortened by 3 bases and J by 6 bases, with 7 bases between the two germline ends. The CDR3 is CASSFFRDTQYF. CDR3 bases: TGTGCCAGCAGTTTTTTTAGGGATACGCAGTATTTT.

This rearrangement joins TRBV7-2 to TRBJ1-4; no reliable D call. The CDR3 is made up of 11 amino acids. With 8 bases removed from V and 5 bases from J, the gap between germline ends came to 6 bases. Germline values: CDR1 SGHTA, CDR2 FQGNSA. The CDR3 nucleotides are TGTGCCAGCCGTTCGAATGAAAAACTGTTTTTT. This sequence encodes CASRSNEKLFF.

The CDR3 loop is CASSLRGDLGNTIYF. The CDR3 nucleotides read TGCGCCAGCAGCTTGCGCGGAGACCTAGGGAACACCATATATTTT. This rearrangement joins TRBV5-1 to TRBJ1-3; D uncertain. This CDR3 contains 15 residues. V dropped 1 base and J dropped 7 bases, with 15 bases sitting between them. Looked up from germline, CDR1 is SGHRS and CDR2 is YFSETQ.

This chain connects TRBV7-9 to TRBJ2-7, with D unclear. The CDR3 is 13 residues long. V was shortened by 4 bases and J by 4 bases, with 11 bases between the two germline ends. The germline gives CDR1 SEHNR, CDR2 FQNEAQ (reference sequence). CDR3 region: CASSSRESYEQYF. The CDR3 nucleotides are TGTGCCAGCAGCTCCCGCGAAAGTTACGAGCAGTACTTC.

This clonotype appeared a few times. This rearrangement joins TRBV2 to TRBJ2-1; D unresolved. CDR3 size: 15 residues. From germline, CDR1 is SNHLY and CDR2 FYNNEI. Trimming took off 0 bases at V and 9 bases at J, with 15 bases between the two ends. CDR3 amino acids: CASSEAAGDFSEQFF. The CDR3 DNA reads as TGTGCCAGCAGTGAAGCGGCAGGCGACTTCAGTGAGCAGTTCTTC.

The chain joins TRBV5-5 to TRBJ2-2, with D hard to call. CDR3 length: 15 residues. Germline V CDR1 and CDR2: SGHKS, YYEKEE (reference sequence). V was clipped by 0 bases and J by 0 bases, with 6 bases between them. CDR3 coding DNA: TGTGCCAGCAGCTTGGTTCCAACGAACACCGGGGAGCTGTTTTTT. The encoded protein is CASSLVPTNTGELFF.

The CDR3 is CASSSYSASSYNEQFF. The CDR3 DNA reads TGTGCCAGCAGTTCTTACTCCGCGAGCTCCTACAATGAGCAGTTCTTC. The chain has TRBV28 and TRBJ2-1; D gene ambiguous. From germline, CDR1 is MDHEN and CDR2 SYDVKM. Trimming stripped 4 bases from V and 0 bases from J, with 13 bases between. This CDR3 contains 16 residues.

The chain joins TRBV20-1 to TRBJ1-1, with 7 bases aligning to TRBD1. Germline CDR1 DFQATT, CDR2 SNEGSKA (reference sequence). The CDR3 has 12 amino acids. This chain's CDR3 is CRTGVKNTEAFF. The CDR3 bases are TGCAGAACAGGGGTGAAGAACACTGAAGCTTTCTTT.

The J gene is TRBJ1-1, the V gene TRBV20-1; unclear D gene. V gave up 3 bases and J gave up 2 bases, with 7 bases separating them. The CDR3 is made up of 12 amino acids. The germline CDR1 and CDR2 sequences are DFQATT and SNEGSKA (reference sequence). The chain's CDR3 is CSARNGNTEAFF. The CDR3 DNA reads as TGCAGTGCTAGGAACGGCAACACTGAAGCTTTCTTT.